This record looks at one TCR beta chain sequence and its context. There are a few counts of this clone. Its recognized antigen is unknown. Per-base qualities were not stored, and no clone one base away is much larger. Using the deep immunoSEQ assay, multiplex PCR amplified TCR CDR3 regions from genomic DNA. Extracted genomic DNA from each cell subset was spread evenly across all wells of several immunoSEQ 96-well plates, with each plate serving as a replicate. For unsorted PBMC, each replicate PCR was loaded with 300 ng genomic DNA, equivalent to around 30,000 T cell genomes. Ten immunoSEQ deep assay plates were used to sequence the unsorted PBMC genomic DNA. Purified libraries were quantified with a Qubit 3.0 fluorometer, sized on a Bioanalyzer 2100, and re-quantified with the KAPA Library Quantification kit. Every immunoSEQ 96-well plate was sequenced on a dedicated single-read 150-cycle Illumina NextSeq 550 flow cell. The paper's data handling went like this. The immunoSEQ output contained only junctional sequences without quality scores, so filtering could not match that applied to full-length reads. Sequences were annotated with PyIR, a Python wrapper for IgBLAST v1.9, using IMGT germline references to assign V/J genes and CDR3. Reads were filtered out if the reads had weak V/J assignments (E-value above 1e-6), no CDR3, stop codons, out-of-frame junctions, or ambiguous translated residues. V3J clonotypes were defined as sequences sharing an identical inferred V gene, J gene, and CDR3 amino acid sequence. Percentage overlap between repertoires was computed as shared unique clonotypes divided by the size of the smaller repertoire. Three approaches were used to assess repertoire richness: RTK rarefaction, the Chao1 estimator, and Recon v2.1 estimates of unobserved clonotypes. TCRdb's version of the immuneACCESS table is confined to in-frame rearrangements and falls short of the full clone set. An unresolved V gene accounts for under half of the shortfall where checked; the remainder is of unknown origin. The D gene and trimming were derived from the DNA, and the V and J assignments and clone size from that table. The sample table holds over 400,000 clones, of which 81% were seen once. 9.5% to 15% of the sample lies in the top ten.

The data belong to a study of shared clonotypes between healthy human individuals (dated by TCRdb to 2018 to 2021). Broadly, across the study: A couple of women and three men aged 18 to 49 years were included in the cohort. Blood TCR repertoires of five healthy adults were deeply sequenced to estimate repertoire size and the extent of clonotype sharing between individuals. Libraries were prepared and TCR repertoires were sequenced by different laboratories using diverse techniques, in order to increase sequencing depth and limit assay-specific biases. Per donor, leukapheresis produced somewhere between about 0.9 and 9.5 billion PBMCs. The paper's findings and limits, for the study overall: Sampling was restricted to blood, and TCR repertoires in tissues likely differ from the TCR repertoires found in blood. The small number of donors limited the genetic and exposure-history diversity represented. Pairwise subsampling led to the expectation that sequencing depth would affect the degree of clonotype sharing among donors.

Healthy HIV-negative adults with no recently reported acute infections or vaccinations were included as donors. Every donor was a Caucasian adult residing in Nashville, Tennessee, USA. For unsorted samples, 75 million to 90 million PBMCs were counted and genomic DNA was extracted with the QIAamp DNA Blood Mini kit. After blood collection by leukapheresis, PBMCs were isolated using Ficoll-Histopaque density gradient centrifugation and then cryopreserved in the vapor phase of liquid nitrogen. The CDR3 runs 13 residues from the cysteine to the phenylalanine. The retained sequence is limited to the CDR3, 39 bases, with the frame set at the first base. V was cut back by 6 bases and J by 3 bases, leaving a gap of 9 bases between them. The germline V gene (reference sequence) specifies SEHNR as CDR1 and FQNEAQ as CDR2.

Material for sequencing was PBMCs. The rearrangement combines TRBV7-9 with TRBJ1-3; no D segment can be confidently identified. This receptor was identified in a woman between 35 and 50 years old in good health. Some clones in this sample may be carry-over from other donors' samples. Here the CDR3 is given as CASSSILGNTIYF. The sequenced DNA: TGTGCCAGCAGTTCTATTCTTGGAAACACCATATATTTT. With the rest looked up from the reference TRBV7-9 and TRBJ1-3 genes rather than sequenced, the full variable domain is DTGVSQNPRHKITKRGQNVTFRCDPISEHNRLYWYRQTLGQGPEFLTYFQNEAQLEKSRLLSDRFSAERPKGSFSTLEIQRTEQGDSAMYLCASSSILGNTIYFGEGSWLTVV.